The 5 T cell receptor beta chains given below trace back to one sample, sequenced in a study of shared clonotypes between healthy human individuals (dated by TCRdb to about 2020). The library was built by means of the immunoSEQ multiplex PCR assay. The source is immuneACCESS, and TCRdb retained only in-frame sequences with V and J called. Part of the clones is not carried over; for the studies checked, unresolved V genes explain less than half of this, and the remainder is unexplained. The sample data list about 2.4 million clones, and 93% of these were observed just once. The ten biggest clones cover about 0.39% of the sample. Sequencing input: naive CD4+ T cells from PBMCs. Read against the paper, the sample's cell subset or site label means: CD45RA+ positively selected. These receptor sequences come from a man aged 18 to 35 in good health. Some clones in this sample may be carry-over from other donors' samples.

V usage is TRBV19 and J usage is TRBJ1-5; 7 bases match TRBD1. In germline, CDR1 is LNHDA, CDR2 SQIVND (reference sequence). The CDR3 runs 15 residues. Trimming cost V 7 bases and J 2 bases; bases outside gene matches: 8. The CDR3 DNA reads TGTGCCAGTACAGGGGGGGCCTTGGGCAATCAGCCCCAGCATTTT. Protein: CASTGGALGNQPQHF.

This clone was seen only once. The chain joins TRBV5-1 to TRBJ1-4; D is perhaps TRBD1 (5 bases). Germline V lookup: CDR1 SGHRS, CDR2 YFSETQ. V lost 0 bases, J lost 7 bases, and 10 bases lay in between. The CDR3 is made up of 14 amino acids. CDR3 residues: CASSLVAGGEKLFF. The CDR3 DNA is TGCGCCAGCAGCTTGGTGGCCGGGGGTGAAAAACTGTTTTTT.

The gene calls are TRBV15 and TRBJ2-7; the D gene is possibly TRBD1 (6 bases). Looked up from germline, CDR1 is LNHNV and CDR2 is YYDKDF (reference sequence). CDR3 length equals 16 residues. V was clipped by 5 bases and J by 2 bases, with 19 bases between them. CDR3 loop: CATSASQGLRAYEQYF. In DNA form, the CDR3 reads TGTGCCACCAGCGCTTCGCAGGGGCTGAGGGCCTACGAGCAGTACTTC.

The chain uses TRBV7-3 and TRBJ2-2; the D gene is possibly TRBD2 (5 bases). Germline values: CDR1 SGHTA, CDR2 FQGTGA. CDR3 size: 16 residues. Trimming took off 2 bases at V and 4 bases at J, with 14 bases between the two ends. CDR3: CASSLFSTAGTGELFF. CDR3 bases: TGTGCCAGCAGCTTATTCTCCACCGCGGGCACCGGGGAGCTGTTTTTT.

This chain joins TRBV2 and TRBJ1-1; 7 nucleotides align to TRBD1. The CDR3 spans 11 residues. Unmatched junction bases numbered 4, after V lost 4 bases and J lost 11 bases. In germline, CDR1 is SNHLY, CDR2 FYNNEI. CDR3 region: CASSAGGDAFF. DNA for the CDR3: TGTGCCAGCAGTGCAGGGGGGGATGCTTTCTTT.